This T cell receptor beta chain was recovered during a study of OX40 agonist ivuxolimab in advanced cancers. Study as a whole: Patients' therapy was ivuxolimab, an antibody that acts as an agonist of OX40 (CD134). While on treatment, patients had intravenous ivuxolimab at 0.01 to 10 mg/kg every 2 weeks. A mean age of roughly 60 years, range about 20 to 79, was recorded, and approximately 80% were male.

As to this clone: Its antigen is as yet unknown.

General study findings and limits: CD4+ and CD8+ blood T cells expanded clonally by week 6 at 0.1 to 3.0 mg/kg.

Trimming pared 6 bases from V and 5 bases from J, leaving 10 bases between. This CDR3 is built from 12 residues. CDR1 is SQVTM and CDR2 is ANQGSEA in the germline V gene. The table came from immunoSEQ multiplex PCR; TCRdb's copy has only in-frame clones and leaves some out. The sample lists 9,300 or so clones; roughly 67% were seen once. This sample comprised CD4+ or CD8+ T cells sorted from blood, obtained in a trial of the OX40 agonist ivuxolimab. The gene calls are TRBV29-1 and TRBJ2-2, with D perhaps matching TRBD2 (6 bases). This clonotype was sampled from an adult with an advanced solid tumor such as melanoma, head and neck, liver or kidney cancer. The CDR3 DNA follows: TGCAGCGTCAAACGGGGGACCGGGGAGCTGTTTTTT. Translated, it gives CSVKRGTGELFF.